In this sample, the clone carrying this T cell receptor beta chain turned up a few times. Its antigen remains unknown. This sample is part of a study of human T cells and chemical hapten exposure. Study-level results: The number of TCRs over 1 in 1000 frequency stayed unchanged after DPC.

As for time point: patch test 3, about 24 weeks after DPC sensitization. Described treatment: therapeutic diphenylcyclopropenone sensitization with weekly scalp DPC. Researchers sampled blood before each patch test went on. Each CDR3 protein is one row after TCRdb ran MiXCR on the RACE reads. The sample records some 91,000 distinct CDR3 sequences, roughly a quarter being singletons. This sequence originates from a man aged 35 to 55 with alopecia areata. Some clones in this sample may be carry-over from other donors' samples. The sequencing used whole blood, collected in connection with sensitization to the hapten diphenylcyclopropenone (DPC).

The CDR3 coding sequence is TGCAGCGTTCTGGGGCGGACAGGGAGCCCAGATACGCAGTATTTT. Its protein is CSVLGRTGSPDTQYF. The rearrangement links TRBV29-1 to TRBJ2-3, with 8 bases lining up with TRBD1. The CDR3 sequence is 15 residues long. Losses at the gene ends were 5 bases for V and 4 bases for J; bases not matched to a gene: 11. CDR1 and CDR2 from the germline V gene are SQVTM and ANQGSEA.